Sequencing of this T cell receptor (beta chain) was carried out in a study of T cell changes during pregnancy in multiple sclerosis. V lost 0 bases, J lost 0 bases, and 4 bases lay in between. The CDR3 contains 14 residues. Germline CDR1 is MRHNA and CDR2 is SNTAGT. This clone was seen only a few times. This table comes from immunoSEQ multiplex PCR, and its TCRdb copy is limited to in-frame clones, with some not included. The table has 30,000 to 45,000 clones, more than 85% seen once. This receptor was taken from a female donor with multiple sclerosis, enrolled in a pregnancy study. This chain uses TRBV6-4 with TRBJ2-3, with no clear D. The sequencing used CD8+ T cells from peripheral blood mononuclear cells, collected after pregnancy. CDR3 nucleotides: TGTGCCAGCAGTGACTCTGGCAGCACAGATACGCAGTATTTT. Its translation: CASSDSGSTDTQYF.